This TCR beta chain was retrieved from a study of cytomegalovirus exposure and HLA in healthy donors. Study-level points and caveats: Cytomegalovirus status was reportedly diagnosed by the classifier with high specificity and sensitivity.

Both 60 Vbeta primers and 13 Jbeta primers went into the PCR. The protocol was immunoSEQ multiplex PCR, while the TCRdb copy is restricted to in-frame clones and leaves out a portion. The sample holds more than 95,000 clones; 69% are singletons and the top ten take roughly 3.2%. Details on this clone: What it binds is unknown.

This CDR3 has 17 amino acids. Germline V CDR1 and CDR2: SGHVS, FQNEAQ. Trimming removed 2 bases from V and 4 bases from J; junction bases left unmatched: 5. V and J are TRBV7-8 and TRBJ2-2, with TRBD2 matching over 12 bases. The sequencing sample was made of PBMCs. This TCR derives from a man aged 25-45 years in good health and CMV-seronegative. The CDR3 is CASSLIPLAGGTGELFF. The CDR3, as DNA: TGTGCCAGCAGCTTAATTCCACTAGCGGGAGGCACCGGGGAGCTGTTTTTT.